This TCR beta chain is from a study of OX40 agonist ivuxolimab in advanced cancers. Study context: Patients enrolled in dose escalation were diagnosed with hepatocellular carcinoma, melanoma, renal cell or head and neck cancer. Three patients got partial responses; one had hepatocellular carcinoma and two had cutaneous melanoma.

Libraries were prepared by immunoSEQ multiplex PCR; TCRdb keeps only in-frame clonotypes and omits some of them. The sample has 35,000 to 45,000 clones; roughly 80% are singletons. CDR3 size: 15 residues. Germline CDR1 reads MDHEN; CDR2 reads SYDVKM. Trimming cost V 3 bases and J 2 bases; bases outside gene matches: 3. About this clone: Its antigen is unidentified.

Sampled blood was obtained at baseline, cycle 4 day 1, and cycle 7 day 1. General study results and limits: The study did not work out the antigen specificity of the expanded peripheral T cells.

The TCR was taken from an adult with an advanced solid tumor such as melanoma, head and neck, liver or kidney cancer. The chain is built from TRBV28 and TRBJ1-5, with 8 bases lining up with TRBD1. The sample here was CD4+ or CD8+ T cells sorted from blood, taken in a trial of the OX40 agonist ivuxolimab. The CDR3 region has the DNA TGTGCCAGCAGTTTGGGGACAGGCGGCAATCAGCCCCAGCATTTT. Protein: CASSLGTGGNQPQHF.